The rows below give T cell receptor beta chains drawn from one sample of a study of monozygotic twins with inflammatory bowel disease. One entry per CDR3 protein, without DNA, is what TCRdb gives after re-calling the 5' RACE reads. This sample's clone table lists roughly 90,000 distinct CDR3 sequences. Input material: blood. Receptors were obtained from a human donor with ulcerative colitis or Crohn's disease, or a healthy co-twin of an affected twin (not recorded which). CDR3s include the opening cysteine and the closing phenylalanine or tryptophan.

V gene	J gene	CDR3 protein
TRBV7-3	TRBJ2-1	CASSLMGPTGGEQFF
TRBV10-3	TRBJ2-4	CAISEGAGRSVNIQYF
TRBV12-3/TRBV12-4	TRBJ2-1	CASSSLSGGAWDEQFF
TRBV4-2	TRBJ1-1	CASSQDPGVMNTEAFF
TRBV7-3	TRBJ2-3	CASSSVDLDTQYF
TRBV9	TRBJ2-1	CASSGSGGAYNEQFF
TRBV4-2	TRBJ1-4	CASSQDPRNEKLFF
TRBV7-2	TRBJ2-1	CASDSGGAYNEQFF
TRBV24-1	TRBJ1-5	CATSDGQRGGNQPQHF
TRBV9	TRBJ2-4	CASSVGGGVAKNIQYF
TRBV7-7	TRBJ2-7	CASSSSGGREQYF
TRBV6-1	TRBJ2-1	CASSSMTGFEFF
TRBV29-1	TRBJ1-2	CSVVGASLNYGYTF
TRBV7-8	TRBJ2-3	CASSSGFDTQYF
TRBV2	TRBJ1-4	CASSEALEDTNEKLFF
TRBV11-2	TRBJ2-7	CASSLKEGSEQYF
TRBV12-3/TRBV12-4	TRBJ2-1	CASSPRGFLRDEQFF
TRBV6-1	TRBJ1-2	CASSDGLGGYGYTF
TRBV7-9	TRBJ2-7	CASSPGPAYEQYF
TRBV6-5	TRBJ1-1	CASSYPERGLTEAFF
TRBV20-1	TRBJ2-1	CSALQGFGRYNEQFF
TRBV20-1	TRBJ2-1	CSARLADGGEQFF
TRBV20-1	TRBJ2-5	CSAQSQEETQYF